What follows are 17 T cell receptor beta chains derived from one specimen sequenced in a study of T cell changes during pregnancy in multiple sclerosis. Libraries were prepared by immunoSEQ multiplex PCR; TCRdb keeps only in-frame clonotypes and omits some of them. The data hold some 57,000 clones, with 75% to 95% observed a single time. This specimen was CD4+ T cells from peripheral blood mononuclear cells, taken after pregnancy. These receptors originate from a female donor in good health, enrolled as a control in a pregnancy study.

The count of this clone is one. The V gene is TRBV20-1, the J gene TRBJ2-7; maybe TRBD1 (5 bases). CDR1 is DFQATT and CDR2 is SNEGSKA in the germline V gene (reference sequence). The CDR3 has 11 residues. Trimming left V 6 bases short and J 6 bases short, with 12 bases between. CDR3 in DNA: TGCAGTGCAGGTGGGGCAGCCGAGCAGTACTTC. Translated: CSAGGAAEQYF.

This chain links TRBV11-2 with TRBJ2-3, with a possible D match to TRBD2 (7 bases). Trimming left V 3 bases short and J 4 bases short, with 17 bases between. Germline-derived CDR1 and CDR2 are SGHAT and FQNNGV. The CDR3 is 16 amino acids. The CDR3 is CASSFRGGGDADTQYF. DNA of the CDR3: TGTGCCAGCAGCTTTCGAGGGGGAGGGGATGCAGATACGCAGTATTTT.

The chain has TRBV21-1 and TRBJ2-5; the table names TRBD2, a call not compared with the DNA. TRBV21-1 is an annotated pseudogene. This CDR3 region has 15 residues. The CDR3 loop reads CASSRATRAPETQYF. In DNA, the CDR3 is TGTGCCAGCAGCCGGGCGACTAGGGCCCCAGAGACCCAGTACTTC.

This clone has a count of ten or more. The CDR3 is CAWSVRGKLAEAFF. The CDR3 coding sequence is TGTGCCTGGAGTGTACGGGGGAAATTGGCTGAAGCTTTCTTT. The genes are TRBV30 and TRBJ1-1; maybe TRBD1 (5 bases). The ends were cut back, 0 bases at V and 6 bases at J, with 14 bases in the middle. The CDR3 consists of 14 residues. The germline V gene encodes CDR1 GTSNPN and CDR2 SVGIG (reference sequence).

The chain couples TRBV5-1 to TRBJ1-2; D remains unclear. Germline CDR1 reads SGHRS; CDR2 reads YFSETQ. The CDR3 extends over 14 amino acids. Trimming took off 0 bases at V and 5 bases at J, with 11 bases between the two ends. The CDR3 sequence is CASSLEVAVYGYTF. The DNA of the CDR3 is TGCGCCAGCAGCTTGGAAGTAGCTGTTTATGGCTACACCTTC. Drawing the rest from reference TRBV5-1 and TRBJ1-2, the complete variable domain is KAGVTQTPRYLIKTRGQQVTLSCSPISGHRSVSWYQQTPGQGLQFLFEYFSETQRNKGNFPGRFSGRQFSNSRSEMNVSTLELGDSALYLCASSLEVAVYGYTFGSGTRLTVV.

The DNA of the CDR3 is TGTGCCAGCAGCCCGACGACAGGGAAGAACGAGCAGTACTTC. Translation: CASSPTTGKNEQYF. The chain combines TRBV6-5 with TRBJ2-7; 7 bases are a match to TRBD1. The germline gives CDR1 MNHEY, CDR2 SVGAGI. The trim removed 6 bases at V and 5 bases at J, leaving 10 bases unmatched. The CDR3 totals 14 residues.

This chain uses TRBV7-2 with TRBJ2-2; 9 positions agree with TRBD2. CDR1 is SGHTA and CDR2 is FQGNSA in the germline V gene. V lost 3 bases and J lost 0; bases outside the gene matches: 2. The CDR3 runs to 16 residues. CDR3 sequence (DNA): TGTGCCAGCAGCTTGCGGGGGGGCGCGAACACCGGGGAGCTGTTTTTT. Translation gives CASSLRGGANTGELFF.

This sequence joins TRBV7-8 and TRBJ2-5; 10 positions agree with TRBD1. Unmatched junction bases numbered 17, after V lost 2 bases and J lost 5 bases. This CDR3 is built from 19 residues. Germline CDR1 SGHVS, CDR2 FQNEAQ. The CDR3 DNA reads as TGTGCCAGCAGCTTATCCCTAGTCGGGGACAGGGGTTTCGGGGAGACCCAGTACTTC. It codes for CASSLSLVGDRGFGETQYF.

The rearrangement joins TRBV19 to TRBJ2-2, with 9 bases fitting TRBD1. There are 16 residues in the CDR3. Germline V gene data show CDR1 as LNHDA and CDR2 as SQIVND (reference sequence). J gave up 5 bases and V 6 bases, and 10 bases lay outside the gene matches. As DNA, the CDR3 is TGTGCCAGTAGGGTACAGGGGGCAGTGGGGACCGGGGAGCTGTTTTTT. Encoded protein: CASRVQGAVGTGELFF. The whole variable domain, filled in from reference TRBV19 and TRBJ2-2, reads DGGITQSPKYLFRKEGQNVTLSCEQNLNHDAMYWYRQDPGQGLRLIYYSQIVNDFQKGDIAEGYSVSREKKESFPLTVTSAQKNPTAFYLCASRVQGAVGTGELFFGEGSRLTVL.

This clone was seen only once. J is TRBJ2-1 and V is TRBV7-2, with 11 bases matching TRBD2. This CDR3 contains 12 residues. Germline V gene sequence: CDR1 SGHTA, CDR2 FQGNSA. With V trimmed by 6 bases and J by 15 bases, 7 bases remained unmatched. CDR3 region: CASRVTSGGMFF. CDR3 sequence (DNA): TGTGCCAGCAGAGTCACTAGCGGGGGTATGTTCTTC.

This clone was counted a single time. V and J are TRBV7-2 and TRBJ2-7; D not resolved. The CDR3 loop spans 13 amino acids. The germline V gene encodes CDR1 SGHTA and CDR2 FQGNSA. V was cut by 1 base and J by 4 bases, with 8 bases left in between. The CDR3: CASSLEAIYEQYF. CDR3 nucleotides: TGTGCCAGCAGCTTAGAAGCGATATACGAGCAGTACTTC.

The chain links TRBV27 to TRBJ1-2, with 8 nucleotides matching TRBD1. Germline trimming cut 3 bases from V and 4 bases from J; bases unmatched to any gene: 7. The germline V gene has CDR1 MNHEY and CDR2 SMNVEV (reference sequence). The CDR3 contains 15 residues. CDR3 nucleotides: TGTGCCAGCAGTTTGTCCCTGACAGGGGCCTATGGCTACACCTTC. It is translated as CASSLSLTGAYGYTF.

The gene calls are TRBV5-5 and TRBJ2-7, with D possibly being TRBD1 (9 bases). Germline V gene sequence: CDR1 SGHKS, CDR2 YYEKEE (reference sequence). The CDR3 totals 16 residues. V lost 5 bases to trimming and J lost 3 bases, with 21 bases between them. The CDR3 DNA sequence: TGTGCCAGCAGTTTTACCGGGACAGGGACTAGCTACGAGCAGTACTTC. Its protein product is CASSFTGTGTSYEQYF.

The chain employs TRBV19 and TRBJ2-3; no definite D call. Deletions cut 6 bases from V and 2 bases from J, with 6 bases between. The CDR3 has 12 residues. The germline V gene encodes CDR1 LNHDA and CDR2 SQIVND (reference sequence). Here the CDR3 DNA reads TGTGCCAGTAGCGAGTACACAGATACGCAGTATTTT. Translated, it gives CASSEYTDTQYF.

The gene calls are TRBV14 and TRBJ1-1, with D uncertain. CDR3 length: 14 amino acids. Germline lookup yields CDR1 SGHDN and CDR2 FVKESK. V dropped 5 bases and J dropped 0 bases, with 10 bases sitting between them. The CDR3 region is CASSKYTMNTEAFF. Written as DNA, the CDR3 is TGTGCCAGCAGCAAATACACGATGAACACTGAAGCTTTCTTT.

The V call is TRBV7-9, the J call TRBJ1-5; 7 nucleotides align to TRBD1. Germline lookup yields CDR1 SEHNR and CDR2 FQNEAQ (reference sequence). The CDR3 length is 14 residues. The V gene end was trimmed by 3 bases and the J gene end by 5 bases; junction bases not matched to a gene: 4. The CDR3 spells CASSLNRGDQPQHF. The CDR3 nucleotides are TGTGCCAGCAGCTTGAACAGGGGCGATCAGCCCCAGCATTTT.

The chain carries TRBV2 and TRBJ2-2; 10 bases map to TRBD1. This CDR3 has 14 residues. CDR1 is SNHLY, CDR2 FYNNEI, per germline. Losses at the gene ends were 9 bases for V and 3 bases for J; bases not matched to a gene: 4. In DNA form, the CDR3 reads TGTGCCAGAAGCGGGACAGGGGACACCGGGGAGCTGTTTTTT. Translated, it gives CARSGTGDTGELFF.